This entry lists 14 T cell receptor beta chains sequenced from one sample in a study of blood T cell repertoires in COVID-19. This table comes from immunoSEQ multiplex PCR, and its TCRdb copy is limited to in-frame clones, with some not included. The sample carries fewer than 60,000 clones, 70% to 90% recorded once. The sample was peripheral blood. The receptors come from a man aged 55 to 70 with COVID-19, enrolled during active disease.

The chain combines TRBV4-1 with TRBJ2-1, with 9 bases lining up with TRBD1. CDR1 and CDR2 (germline): MGHRA, YSYEKL. V dropped 3 bases and J dropped 0; count of bases not matched to a gene: 6. The length of the CDR3 is 17 residues. DNA for the CDR3: TGCGCCAGCAGCCATGGGACAGGGTCGGTCTCCTACAATGAGCAGTTCTTC. Protein sequence: CASSHGTGSVSYNEQFF.

V and J are TRBV18 and TRBJ1-1; D possibly corresponds to TRBD1 (6 bases). Trimming pared 2 bases from V and 1 base from J, leaving 14 bases between. The CDR3 is 16 amino acids. Germline-derived CDR1 and CDR2 are KGHSH and LQKENI. CDR3 in DNA: TGTGCCAGCTCACCATCGAGGGGGTGGGAGAACACTGAAGCTTTCTTT. Translating it yields CASSPSRGWENTEAFF. Together with reference TRBV18 and TRBJ1-1, the CDR3 gives the full variable domain: NAGVMQNPRHLVRRRGQEARLRCSPMKGHSHVYWYRQLPEEGLKFMVYLQKENIIDESGMPKERFSAEFPKEGPSILRIQQVVRGDSAAYFCASSPSRGWENTEAFFGQGTRLTVV.

The chain combines TRBV9 with TRBJ2-6; TRBD1 aligns across 9 bases. This CDR3 has 16 residues. Germline CDR1 is SGDLS and CDR2 is YYNGEE. J gave up 4 bases and V 7 bases, and 9 bases lay outside the gene matches. Here the CDR3 reads CASSRTGAIGANVLTF. The CDR3 DNA is TGTGCCAGCTCTCGGACAGGGGCGATAGGGGCCAACGTCCTGACTTTC.

The chain couples TRBV19 to TRBJ2-3; 14 bases align to TRBD2. The length of the CDR3 is 19 residues. The germline V gene has CDR1 LNHDA and CDR2 SQIVND (reference sequence). Trimming cost V 4 bases and J 4 bases; bases outside gene matches: 13. In nucleotides, the CDR3 is TGTGCCAGTAGTACCAGACTAGCGGGAGGGCCGAAGGGGTCAGATACGCAGTATTTT. Its protein is CASSTRLAGGPKGSDTQYF.

This chain links TRBV3-1 (or the pseudogene TRBV3-2) with TRBJ1-2; perhaps TRBD1 as D (5 bases). CDR1 and CDR2 (germline): LGHDT, YNNKEL (reference sequence). The V end lost 0 bases, the J end lost 6 bases, and 17 bases lay between the germline ends. This CDR3 spans 16 amino acids. CDR3 DNA: TGTGCCAGCAGCCAAGATTTTCGGGGGACTCGGCATGGCTACACCTTC. Protein product: CASSQDFRGTRHGYTF.

V usage is TRBV6-1 and J usage is TRBJ2-7; D is unclear. CDR1 is MNHNS and CDR2 is SASEGT in the germline V gene. The CDR3 has 12 residues. V was trimmed by 2 bases and J by 5 bases, leaving 7 bases between them. The CDR3 spells CASSEWQNEQYF. In nucleotides, the CDR3 is TGTGCCAGCAGTGAATGGCAGAACGAGCAGTACTTC.

V and J are TRBV11-2 and TRBJ2-7; a weak D match, TRBD2 (5 bases). CDR3 length: 15 amino acids. The V end was cut by 7 bases, the J end by 7 bases, with 23 bases between. Germline loops: CDR1 SGHAT, CDR2 FQNNGV. CDR3 sequence: CASTHSPTNTGEQYF. The CDR3 DNA reads as TGTGCCAGCACCCACTCACCGACTAACACTGGAGAGCAGTACTTC.

The chain carries TRBV19 and TRBJ1-5; TRBD1 matches at 11 bases. This CDR3 spans 16 amino acids. Trimming at V came to 3 bases and at J to 7 bases, leaving 8 bases not matched to a gene. Germline CDR1 and CDR2: LNHDA and SQIVND (reference sequence). The CDR3 DNA sequence: TGTGCCAGTAGTATCTTGGGACAGGGGGTGAACCAGCCCCAGCATTTT. Translating it yields CASSILGQGVNQPQHF.

This chain links TRBV5-1 with TRBJ1-1; 11 positions agree with TRBD1. CDR1 and CDR2 from the germline V gene are SGHRS and YFSETQ. The V and J ends lost 3 bases and 5 bases, in that order; junction bases with no gene match: 6. The CDR3 is 15 residues long. CDR3: CASSSGTGGLTEAFF. The CDR3 coding sequence is TGCGCCAGCAGCTCCGGGACAGGGGGTTTAACTGAAGCTTTCTTT. Based on the CDR3 plus reference TRBV5-1 and TRBJ1-1, the full variable domain is KAGVTQTPRYLIKTRGQQVTLSCSPISGHRSVSWYQQTPGQGLQFLFEYFSETQRNKGNFPGRFSGRQFSNSRSEMNVSTLELGDSALYLCASSSGTGGLTEAFFGQGTRLTVV.

The sample holds a few counts of this clone. V gene TRBV10-1 combines with J gene TRBJ1-5; D is possibly TRBD1 (6 bases). The CDR3 has 15 residues. Germline CDR1 and CDR2: WNHNN and SYGVQD (reference sequence). With 7 bases removed from V and 0 bases from J, the gap between germline ends came to 13 bases. The chain's CDR3 is CASTIGTPSNQPQHF. Here the CDR3 DNA reads TGCGCCAGCACCATCGGGACACCTAGCAATCAGCCCCAGCATTTT.

J is TRBJ2-7 and V is TRBV11-3; no definite D call. This CDR3 region has 15 residues. Trimming cost V 0 bases and J 0 bases, with 9 bases left between them. In germline, CDR1 is SGHNT, CDR2 YENEEA. In DNA, the CDR3 is TGTGCCAGCAGCTTAGATCGGGTTCTCTCCTACGAGCAGTACTTC. This encodes CASSLDRVLSYEQYF.

This chain uses TRBV5-1 with TRBJ1-1; 9 bases fit TRBD1. Looked up from germline, CDR1 is SGHRS and CDR2 is YFSETQ. CDR3 size: 14 residues. V lost 4 bases and J lost 6; bases outside the gene matches: 7. The CDR3 here is CASSRDRGSAEAFF. The CDR3 region has the DNA TGCGCCAGCAGCCGTGACAGGGGGTCCGCTGAAGCTTTCTTT.

This rearrangement joins TRBV10-2 to TRBJ2-3; TRBD2 matches at 12 bases. Germline CDR1 reads WSHSY; CDR2 reads SAAADI. Germline trimming cut 6 bases from V and 5 bases from J; bases unmatched to any gene: 12. CDR3 size: 17 residues. The CDR3 loop is CASRTHGLAGGRDTQYF. CDR3 sequence (DNA): TGCGCCAGCAGAACTCATGGGCTAGCGGGGGGGAGAGATACGCAGTATTTT.

This chain uses TRBV24-1 with TRBJ2-4, with a possible D match to TRBD2 (6 bases). Germline CDR1 reads KGHDR; CDR2 reads SFDVKD. Trimming took off 3 bases at V and 7 bases at J, with 6 bases between the two ends. The CDR3 is made up of 12 amino acids. The CDR3 loop reads CATSDRGNIQYF. The DNA for the CDR3 is TGTGCCACCAGTGATCGGGGGAACATTCAGTACTTC.